The source of this T cell receptor (beta chain) is a study of Ad26.COV2.S vaccination and SARS-CoV-2 variants. The treatment here: 15 to 20 received Ad26.COV2.S at low or high dose, single or two shots; 5 received placebo; per-sample allocation not given. Vaccine and placebo recipients were sampled on day 63 after the first injection. The germline gives CDR1 SGHRS, CDR2 YFSETQ. V was clipped by 3 bases and J by 0 bases; unmatched bases: 8. The CDR3 contains 18 residues. Method: immunoSEQ multiplex PCR; TCRdb's copy keeps in-frame clones and lacks some. The sample carries roughly 320,000 clones, around 87% recorded once.

The receptor's source is a person aged 18-65 years who received the Ad26.COV2.S COVID-19 vaccine or a placebo. The V call is TRBV5-1, the J call TRBJ2-7; TRBD2 matches at 14 bases. Sequenced here: peripheral blood, sampled in a trial of Ad26.COV2.S vaccine versus placebo. The CDR3 spells CASSSGLAGGPISYEQYF. The CDR3 bases are TGCGCCAGCAGCTCTGGACTAGCGGGGGGCCCTATCTCCTACGAGCAGTACTTC.